What follows are 24 T cell receptor beta chains derived from one specimen sequenced in a study. Treg sorting used a CD4+CD25+CD127-/low gate. TCRdb reprocessed the 5' RACE reads via MiXCR and lists one record per CDR3 protein. The sample carries 55,000 or so distinct CDR3 sequences, 20% recorded once. Sequenced material: tumor-infiltrating Tregs sorted from the breast tumor. These receptors all stem from a female donor with breast cancer.

J is TRBJ2-1 and V is TRBV5-1, with D possibly being TRBD2 (7 bases). This CDR3 has 15 amino acids. Trimming removed 5 bases from V and 5 bases from J, with 17 bases in between. Germline CDR1 and CDR2: SGHRS and YFSETQ. The CDR3 here is CASRFGAGADNEQFF. The CDR3 DNA sequence: TGCGCCAGCAGATTCGGGGCGGGGGCCGACAATGAGCAGTTCTTC.

The chain recombines TRBV2 with TRBJ2-7; 10 nucleotides align to TRBD1. Germline CDR1 reads SNHLY; CDR2 reads FYNNEI. The CDR3 loop spans 11 amino acids. Germline trimming cut 8 bases from V and 5 bases from J; bases unmatched to any gene: 0. The CDR3 coding sequence is TGTGCCAGCGGGACAGGGGACGAGCAGTACTTC. Translation gives CASGTGDEQYF. The complete variable domain, with remaining parts taken from reference TRBV2 and TRBJ2-7, reads EPEVTQTPSHQVTQMGQEVILRCVPISNHLYFYWYRQILGQKVEFLVSFYNNEISEKSEIFDDQFSVERPDGSNFTLKIRSTKLEDSAMYFCASGTGDEQYFGPGTRLTVT.

This rearrangement joins TRBV20-1 to TRBJ2-1; 9 nucleotides line up with TRBD2. Germline V gene data show CDR1 as DFQATT and CDR2 as SNEGSKA (reference sequence). This CDR3 spans 15 amino acids. V lost 4 bases and J lost 2; bases outside the gene matches: 6. The CDR3 DNA reads TGCAGTGCTATTAGCGGGAGTCAGGCCTACAATGAGCAGTTCTTC. Translation: CSAISGSQAYNEQFF.

There are many counts of this clonotype. The CDR3 DNA follows: TGCGCCAGCAGCACCTCGCAGGGTAACCACGAGCAGTACTTC. Protein sequence: CASSTSQGNHEQYF. The chain uses TRBV5-1 and TRBJ2-7; perhaps TRBD1 as D (5 bases). CDR1 and CDR2 from the germline V gene are SGHRS and YFSETQ. V shed 4 bases and J shed 5 bases, with 16 bases lying between them. The CDR3 extends over 14 amino acids.

This clonotype showed up just a few times. The chain links TRBV7-6 to TRBJ2-2; possible D gene TRBD1, 6 bases. Germline V gene lookup returns CDR1 SGHVS and CDR2 FNYEAQ. V lost 1 base and J lost 2, with 11 bases in between. This CDR3 contains 16 residues. CDR3 region: CASSLVPGANTGELFF. The CDR3 nucleotides are TGTGCCAGCAGCTTAGTCCCAGGGGCTAACACCGGGGAGCTGTTTTTT.

This clonotype was seen a handful of times. The chain employs TRBV5-3 and TRBJ1-1; D remains ambiguous. TRBV5-3 qualifies as an ORF whose function is uncertain. This CDR3 comprises 12 residues. Trimming removed 2 bases at V and 6 bases at J, with 8 bases between. This chain's CDR3 is CARSLRRAEAFF. CDR3 DNA sequence: TGTGCCAGAAGCTTACGGAGAGCTGAAGCTTTCTTT.

This clonotype was detected a few times. As DNA, the CDR3 is TGTGCCAGCTGGGGTAGCAATCAGCCCCAGCATTTT. Translating it yields CASWGSNQPQHF. The chain uses TRBV6-1 and TRBJ1-5; D remains unclear. With 8 bases removed from V and 0 bases from J, the gap between germline ends came to 5 bases. Germline CDR1 and CDR2: MNHNS and SASEGT. The CDR3 has 12 amino acids.

This clonotype was seen repeatedly, ten times or more. The rearrangement uses TRBV19 and TRBJ2-1, with TRBD2 identical over 10 bases. Trimming removed 6 bases from V and 5 bases from J; junction bases left unmatched: 7. The germline V gene encodes CDR1 LNHDA and CDR2 SQIVND (reference sequence). The CDR3 consists of 15 residues. CDR3 DNA: TGTGCCAGTAGGCTTAGCGGGGGGCTTCACAATGAGCAGTTCTTC. Translating it yields CASRLSGGLHNEQFF.

This clonotype came up many times. The CDR3 DNA follows: TGTGCCAGCAGTTTCACAGATCAGCCCCAGCATTTT. This codes for CASSFTDQPQHF. The chain is built from TRBV12-3 or TRBV12-4 and TRBJ1-5, with D hard to call. Between the trimmed V and J ends, which lost 3 bases and 5 bases, there was a span of 5 bases. The CDR3 sequence is 12 residues long.

The rearrangement uses TRBV28 and TRBJ2-1, with 7 bases identical to TRBD2. This CDR3 has 15 amino acids. Germline values: CDR1 MDHEN, CDR2 SYDVKM. V gave up 3 bases and J gave up 9 bases; unmatched junction bases: 11. As DNA, the CDR3 is TGTGCCAGCAGTTTCCCTCCCCCCAGGGAGGGTGAGCAGTTCTTC. This gives the protein CASSFPPPREGEQFF.

This chain uses TRBV5-4 with TRBJ2-1; 10 positions agree with TRBD2. CDR1 and CDR2 (germline): SGHNT, YYREEE (reference sequence). This CDR3 comprises 15 residues. Losses at the gene ends were 4 bases for V and 2 bases for J; bases not matched to a gene: 3. The CDR3 DNA sequence: TGTGCCAGCAGCCCCAGCGGGAGGGCCTACAATGAGCAGTTCTTC. It translates to CASSPSGRAYNEQFF.

In this sample, this clonotype turned up many times. The rearrangement uses TRBV5-1 and TRBJ1-2; 7 bases match TRBD1. CDR1 is SGHRS, CDR2 YFSETQ, per germline. V shed 5 bases and J 4 bases; nucleotides not matched to a gene: 11. CDR3 size: 15 residues. The DNA for the CDR3 is TGCGCCAGCAGTTCTACAGGGGCCCCTAGCTATGGCTACACCTTC. Amino acids: CASSSTGAPSYGYTF.

Comment on this clonotype: Mismatch with germline at one junction end may stem from a read error. V and J are TRBV7-7 and TRBJ2-3; D is perhaps TRBD2 (6 bases). The CDR3 has 15 amino acids. Germline-derived CDR1 and CDR2 are SSHAT and FNYEAQ (reference sequence). Here the CDR3 reads CASSQSLARGDTQYF. For the CDR3, the DNA is TGTGCTAGCAGCCAAAGCCTAGCGAGAGGAGATACGCAGTATTTT.

V gene TRBV7-3 combines with J gene TRBJ2-2; D might be TRBD1 (6 bases). V was shortened by 4 bases and J by 1 base, with 7 bases between the two germline ends. This CDR3 is built from 14 residues. CDR1 is SGHTA and CDR2 is FQGTGA in the germline V gene. CDR3 in DNA: TGTGCCAGCAGCTCGGGACAGAACACCGGGGAGCTGTTTTTT. This sequence encodes CASSSGQNTGELFF.

This clonotype was observed at least ten times. DNA for the CDR3: TGTGCCAGCAGCCAAGTAAGGGGTAGCAGCGGGGAGCTGTTTTTT. This codes for CASSQVRGSSGELFF. V and J are TRBV4-2 and TRBJ2-2; tentatively, D is TRBD1 (5 bases). Between the trimmed V and J ends, which lost 1 base and 7 bases, there was a span of 13 bases. CDR1 LGHNA and CDR2 YNFKEQ come from the germline V gene. The CDR3 has 15 amino acids.

This clonotype has a handful of counts. The chain is built from TRBV6-5 and TRBJ2-4; 8 bases fit TRBD1. From germline, CDR1 is MNHEY and CDR2 SVGAGI. The CDR3 runs to 14 residues. The ends lost 6 bases at V and 7 bases at J; junction bases unmatched: 8. The CDR3 bases are TGTGCCAGCAGCCCCGACCGGGACAGGAACATTCAGTACTTC. Encoded protein: CASSPDRDRNIQYF.

This clonotype was seen a handful of times. The chain carries TRBV7-8 and TRBJ1-5; TRBD1 matches 7 bases. CDR1 is SGHVS and CDR2 is FQNEAQ in the germline V gene. There are 14 residues in the CDR3. The V gene end was trimmed by 4 bases and the J gene end by 5 bases; junction bases not matched to a gene: 5. The CDR3 DNA sequence: TGTGCCAGCAGCTCTAGGGGGCCCTATCAGCCCCAGCATTTT. Its translation: CASSSRGPYQPQHF.

This chain connects TRBV7-2 to TRBJ2-5; TRBD2 might be the D (5 bases). This CDR3 has 14 residues. V dropped 6 bases and J dropped 4 bases, with 15 bases sitting between them. Looked up from germline, CDR1 is SGHTA and CDR2 is FQGNSA. This CDR3 reads CASSQTLGGETQYF. CDR3 coding DNA: TGTGCCAGCAGTCAGACACTAGGAGGAGAGACCCAGTACTTC.

This clonotype was recorded many times. The chain has TRBV7-2 and TRBJ2-3, with D perhaps TRBD2 (6 bases). The CDR3 has 16 amino acids. With 5 bases removed from V and 5 bases from J, the gap between germline ends came to 20 bases. CDR1 is SGHTA, CDR2 FQGNSA, per germline. The CDR3 protein is CASSPSATRGGDTQYF. The CDR3 region has the DNA TGTGCCAGCAGCCCCTCCGCGACTAGAGGCGGAGATACGCAGTATTTT.

This clonotype appeared many times. The gene calls are TRBV5-1 and TRBJ2-5; a possible D gene is TRBD1 (6 bases). The CDR3 has 15 residues. V lost 1 base to trimming and J lost 3 bases, with 13 bases between them. The V gene's germline CDR1 is SGHRS and CDR2 YFSETQ. CDR3: CASSLTGTNKETQYF. The CDR3 nucleotides are TGCGCCAGCAGCTTGACAGGGACCAATAAAGAGACCCAGTACTTC.

This clonotype was recorded at least ten times. V gene TRBV7-2 combines with J gene TRBJ2-5; 11 bases line up with TRBD2. J gave up 2 bases and V 5 bases, and 7 bases lay outside the gene matches. There are 16 residues in the CDR3. CDR1 and CDR2 from the germline V gene are SGHTA and FQGNSA. The CDR3 loop is CASSLSGGAGQETQYF. The CDR3 DNA reads TGTGCCAGCAGCCTTAGCGGGGGGGCGGGGCAAGAGACCCAGTACTTC. Full variable domain (outside the CDR3, taken from reference TRBV7-2 and TRBJ2-5): GAGVSQSPSNKVTEKGKDVELRCDPISGHTALYWYRQSLGQGLEFLIYFQGNSAPDKSGLPSDRFSAERTGGSVSTLTIQRTQQEDSAVYLCASSLSGGAGQETQYFGPGTRLLVL.

This clonotype has only a few counts. The chain links TRBV15 to TRBJ1-1; no clear D gene. CDR1 LNHNV and CDR2 YYDKDF come from the germline V gene (reference sequence). The CDR3 sequence is 14 residues long. V was pared by 0 bases and J by 4 bases, with 9 bases between. CDR3 bases: TGTGCCACCAGCAGAGATGTGAGAATCACTGAAGCTTTCTTT. It specifies CATSRDVRITEAFF.

This clonotype showed up many times. V gene TRBV7-9 combines with J gene TRBJ1-1; no definite D call. The CDR3 loop spans 14 amino acids. Per germline, CDR1 SEHNR and CDR2 FQNEAQ (reference sequence). The V end lost 6 bases, the J end lost 0 bases, and 11 bases lay between the germline ends. In DNA, the CDR3 is TGTGCCAGCAGACACGATCTATTGAACACTGAAGCTTTCTTT. It codes for CASRHDLLNTEAFF.

This clonotype was seen a few times. Here the CDR3 DNA reads TGTGCCAGCTCGACTAGCACAGATACGCAGTATTTT. Residues: CASSTSTDTQYF. The V and J genes are TRBV18 and TRBJ2-3; D remains unclear. This CDR3 comprises 12 residues. Trimming took off 6 bases at V and 0 bases at J, with 4 bases between the two ends. Germline V lookup: CDR1 KGHSH, CDR2 LQKENI.